The 4 T cell receptor beta chains given below trace back to one sample, sequenced in a study of post-analysis software for immune sequencing data. Included in the TCR beta cDNA libraries were unique molecular identifiers. Via MiXCR, TCRdb re-called the PCR reads, giving one row per CDR3 protein. The top ten clones hold about 26% of a sample with some 160,000 distinct CDR3 sequences, roughly 34% of them seen once. Sequencing used blood, obtained after autologous hematopoietic stem cell transplantation. These receptor sequences come from a girl aged 10 to 17 with multiple sclerosis.

The J gene is TRBJ1-2, the V gene TRBV9; no clear D. Germline lookup yields CDR1 SGDLS and CDR2 YYNGEE. The CDR3 is made up of 10 amino acids. Trimming removed 3 bases from V and 11 bases from J, with 8 bases in between. CDR3 in DNA: TGTGCCAGCAGCGGACGGACGTACACCTTC. It specifies CASSGRTYTF. The whole variable domain, filled in from reference TRBV9 and TRBJ1-2, reads DSGVTQTPKHLITATGQRVTLRCSPRSGDLSVYWYQQSLDQGLQFLIQYYNGEERAKGNILERFSAQQFPDLHSELNLSSLELGDSALYFCASSGRTYTFGSGTRLTVV.

The chain combines TRBV7-9 with TRBJ2-1, with a tentative D call TRBD2 (6 bases). V gave up 3 bases and J gave up 2 bases, with 14 bases separating them. Germline values: CDR1 SEHNR, CDR2 FQNEAQ (reference sequence). This CDR3 has 16 amino acids. CDR3 loop: CASSLGRASAYNEQFF. CDR3 nucleotide sequence: TGTGCCAGCAGCTTGGGGCGGGCTAGCGCCTACAATGAGCAGTTCTTC.

This clonotype showed up just a few times. The CDR3 region is CSVAEGAGNTEAFF. Written as DNA, the CDR3 is TGCAGCGTTGCAGAGGGGGCGGGAAACACTGAAGCTTTCTTT. The chain combines TRBV29-1 with TRBJ1-1; 7 bases fit TRBD1. CDR3 length equals 14 residues. CDR1 and CDR2 (germline): SQVTM, ANQGSEA. V shed 4 bases and J 2 bases; nucleotides not matched to a gene: 7.

The J gene is TRBJ2-5, the V gene TRBV7-8; D might be TRBD1 (6 bases). The CDR3 length is 16 residues. CDR1 and CDR2 (germline): SGHVS, FQNEAQ. With 5 bases removed from V and 2 bases from J, the gap between germline ends came to 18 bases. The CDR3, as DNA: TGTGCCAGCAGCCGATGGGACACCGAAACTCAAGAGACCCAGTACTTC. It encodes CASSRWDTETQETQYF.